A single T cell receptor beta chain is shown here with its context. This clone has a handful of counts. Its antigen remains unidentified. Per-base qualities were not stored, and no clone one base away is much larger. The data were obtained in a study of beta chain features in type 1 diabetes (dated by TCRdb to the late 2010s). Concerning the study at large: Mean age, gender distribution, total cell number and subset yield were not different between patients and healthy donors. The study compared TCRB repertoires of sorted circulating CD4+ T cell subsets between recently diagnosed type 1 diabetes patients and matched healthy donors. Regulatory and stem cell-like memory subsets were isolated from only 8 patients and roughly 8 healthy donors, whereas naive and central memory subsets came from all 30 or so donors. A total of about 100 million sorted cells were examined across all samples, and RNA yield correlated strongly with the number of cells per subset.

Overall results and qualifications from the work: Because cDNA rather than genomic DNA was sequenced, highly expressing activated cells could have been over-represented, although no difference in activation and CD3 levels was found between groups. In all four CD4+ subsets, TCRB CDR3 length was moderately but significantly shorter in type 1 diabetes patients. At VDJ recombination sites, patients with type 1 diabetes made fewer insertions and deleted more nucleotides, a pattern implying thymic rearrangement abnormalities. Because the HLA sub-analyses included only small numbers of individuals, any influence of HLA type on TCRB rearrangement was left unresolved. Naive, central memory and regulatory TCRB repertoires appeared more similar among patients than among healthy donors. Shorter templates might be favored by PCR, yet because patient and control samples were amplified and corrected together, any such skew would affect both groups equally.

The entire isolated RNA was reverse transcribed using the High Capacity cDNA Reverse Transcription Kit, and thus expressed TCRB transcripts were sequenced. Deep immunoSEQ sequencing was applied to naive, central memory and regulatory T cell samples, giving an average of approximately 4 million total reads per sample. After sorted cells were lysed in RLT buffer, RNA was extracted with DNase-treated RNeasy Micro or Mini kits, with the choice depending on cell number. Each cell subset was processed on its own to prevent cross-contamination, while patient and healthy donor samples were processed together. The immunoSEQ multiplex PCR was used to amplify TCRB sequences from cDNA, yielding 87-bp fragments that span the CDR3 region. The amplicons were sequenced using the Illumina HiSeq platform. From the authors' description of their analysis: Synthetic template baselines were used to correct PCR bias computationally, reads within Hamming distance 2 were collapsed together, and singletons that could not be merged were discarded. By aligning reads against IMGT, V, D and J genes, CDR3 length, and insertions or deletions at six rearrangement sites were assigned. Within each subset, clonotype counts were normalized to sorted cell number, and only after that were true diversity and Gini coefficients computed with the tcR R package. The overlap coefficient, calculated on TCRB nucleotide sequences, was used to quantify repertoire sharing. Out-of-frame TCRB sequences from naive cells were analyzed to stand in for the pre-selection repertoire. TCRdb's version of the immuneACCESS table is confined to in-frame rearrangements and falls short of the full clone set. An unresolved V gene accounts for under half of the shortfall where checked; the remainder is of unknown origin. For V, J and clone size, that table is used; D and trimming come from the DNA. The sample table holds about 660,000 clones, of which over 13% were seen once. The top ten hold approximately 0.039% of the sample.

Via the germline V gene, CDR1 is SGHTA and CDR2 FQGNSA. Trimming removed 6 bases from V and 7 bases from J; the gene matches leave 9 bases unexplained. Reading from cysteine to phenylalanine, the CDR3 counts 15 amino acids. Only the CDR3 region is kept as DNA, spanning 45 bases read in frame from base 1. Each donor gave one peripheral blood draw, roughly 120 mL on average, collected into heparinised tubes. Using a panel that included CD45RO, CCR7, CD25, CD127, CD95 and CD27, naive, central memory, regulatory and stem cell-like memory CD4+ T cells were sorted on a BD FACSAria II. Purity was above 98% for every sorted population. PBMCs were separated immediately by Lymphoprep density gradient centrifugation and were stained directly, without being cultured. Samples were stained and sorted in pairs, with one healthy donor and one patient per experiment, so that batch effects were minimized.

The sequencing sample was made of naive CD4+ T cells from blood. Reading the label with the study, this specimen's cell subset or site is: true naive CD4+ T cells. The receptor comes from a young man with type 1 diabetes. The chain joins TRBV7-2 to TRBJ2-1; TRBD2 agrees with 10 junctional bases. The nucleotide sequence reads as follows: TGTGCCAGCAGGGAACTAGCGGGGATAGGAAATGAGCAGTTCTTC. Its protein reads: CASRELAGIGNEQFF.